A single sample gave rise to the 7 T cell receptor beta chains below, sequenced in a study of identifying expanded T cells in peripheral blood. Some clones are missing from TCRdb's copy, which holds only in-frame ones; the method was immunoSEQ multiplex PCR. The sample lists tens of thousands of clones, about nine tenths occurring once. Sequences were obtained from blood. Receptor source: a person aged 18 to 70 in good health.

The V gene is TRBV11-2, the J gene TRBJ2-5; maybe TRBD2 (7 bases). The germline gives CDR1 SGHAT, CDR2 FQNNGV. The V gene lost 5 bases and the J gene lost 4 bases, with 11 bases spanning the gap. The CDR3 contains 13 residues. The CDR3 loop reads CASSRGAGETQYF. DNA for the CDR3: TGTGCCAGCAGCCGGGGGGCCGGAGAGACCCAGTACTTC. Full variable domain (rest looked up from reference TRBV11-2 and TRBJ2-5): EAGVAQSPRYKIIEKRQSVAFWCNPISGHATLYWYQQILGQGPKLLIQFQNNGVVDDSQLPKDRFSAERLKGVDSTLKIQPAKLEDSAVYLCASSRGAGETQYFGPGTRLLVL.

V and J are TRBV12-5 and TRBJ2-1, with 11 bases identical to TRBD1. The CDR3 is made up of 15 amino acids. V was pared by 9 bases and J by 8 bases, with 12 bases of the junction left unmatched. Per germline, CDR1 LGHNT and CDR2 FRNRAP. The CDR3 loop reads CASTTGTGGFYEQFF. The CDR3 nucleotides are TGTGCTAGCACAACCGGGACAGGGGGGTTCTATGAGCAGTTCTTC.

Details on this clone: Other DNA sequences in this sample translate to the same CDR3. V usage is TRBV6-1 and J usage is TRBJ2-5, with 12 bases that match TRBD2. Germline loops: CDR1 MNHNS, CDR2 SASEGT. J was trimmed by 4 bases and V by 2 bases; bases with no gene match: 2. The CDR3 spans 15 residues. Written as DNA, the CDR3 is TGTGCCAGCAGTGAACTAGCGGGAGGGCCAGAGACCCAGTACTTC. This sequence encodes CASSELAGGPETQYF.

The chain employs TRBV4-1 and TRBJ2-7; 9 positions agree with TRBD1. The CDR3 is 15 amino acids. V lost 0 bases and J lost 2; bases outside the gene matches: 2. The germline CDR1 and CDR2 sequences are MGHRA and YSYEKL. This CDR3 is CASSQETGGPYEQYF. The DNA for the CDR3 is TGCGCCAGCAGCCAAGAAACAGGGGGCCCCTACGAGCAGTACTTC.

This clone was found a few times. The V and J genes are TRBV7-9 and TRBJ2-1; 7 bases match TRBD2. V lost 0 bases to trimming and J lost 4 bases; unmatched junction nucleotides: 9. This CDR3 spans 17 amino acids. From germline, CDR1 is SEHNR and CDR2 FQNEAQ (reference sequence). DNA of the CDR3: TGTGCCAGCAGCTTAGCGCAGTGGGCTAGCGGATACAATGAGCAGTTCTTC. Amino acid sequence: CASSLAQWASGYNEQFF.

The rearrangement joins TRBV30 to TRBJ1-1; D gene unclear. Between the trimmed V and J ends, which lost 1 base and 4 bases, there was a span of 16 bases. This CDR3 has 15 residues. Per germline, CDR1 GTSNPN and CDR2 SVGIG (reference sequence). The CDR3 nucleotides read TGTGCCTGGAGTGGGGCCATAAGAGTGGGCACTGAAGCTTTCTTT. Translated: CAWSGAIRVGTEAFF.

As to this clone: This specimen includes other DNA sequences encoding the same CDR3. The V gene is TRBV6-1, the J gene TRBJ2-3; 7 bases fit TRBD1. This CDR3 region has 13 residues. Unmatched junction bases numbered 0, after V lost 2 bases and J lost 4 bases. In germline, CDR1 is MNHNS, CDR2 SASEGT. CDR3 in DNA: TGTGCCAGCAGTGAACAGGGGGCAGATACGCAGTATTTT. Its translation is CASSEQGADTQYF.